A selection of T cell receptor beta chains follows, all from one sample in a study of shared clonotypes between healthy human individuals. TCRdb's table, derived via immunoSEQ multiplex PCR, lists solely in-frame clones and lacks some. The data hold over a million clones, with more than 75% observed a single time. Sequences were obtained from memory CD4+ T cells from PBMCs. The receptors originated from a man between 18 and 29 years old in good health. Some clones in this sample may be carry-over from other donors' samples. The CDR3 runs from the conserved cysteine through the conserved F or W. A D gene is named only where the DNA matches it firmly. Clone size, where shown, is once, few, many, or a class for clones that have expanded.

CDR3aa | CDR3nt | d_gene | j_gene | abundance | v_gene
CASSPDGILSGNTIYF | TGTGCCAGCTCACCGGACGGGATCCTCTCTGGAAACACCATATATTTT | - | TRBJ1-3 | - | TRBV18
CASSPDRGLEQPQHF | TGTGCCAGCAGTCCCGACAGGGGGCTAGAACAGCCCCAGCATTTT | TRBD1 | TRBJ1-5 | - | TRBV28
CASSARAGGGYEQYF | TGTGCCAGCAGCGCCCGAGCGGGAGGTGGATACGAGCAGTACTTC | TRBD2 | TRBJ2-7 | - | TRBV9
CASSLERDKQFF | TGCGCCAGCAGCTTGGAGCGGGATAAGCAGTTCTTC | TRBD2 | TRBJ2-1 | - | TRBV5-1
CASIGGEVYEQYF | TGTGCCAGCATCGGCGGAGAAGTCTACGAGCAGTACTTC | - | TRBJ2-7 | - | TRBV28
CASSAGGSVAYEQYF | TGTGCCAGCAGCGCAGGGGGTTCCGTCGCGTACGAGCAGTACTTC | TRBD1 | TRBJ2-7 | once | TRBV28
CASSLAGQGEYEQFF | TGTGCCAGCAGCTTGGCAGGACAGGGAGAGTATGAGCAGTTCTTC | TRBD1 | TRBJ2-1 | - | TRBV11-3
CASSLIQSTEAFF | TGTGCCAGCAGCTTAATACAAAGCACTGAAGCTTTCTTT | - | TRBJ1-1 | - | TRBV7-8
CASSWQGRVNQPQHF | TGTGCCAGCAGTTGGCAGGGACGGGTCAATCAGCCCCAGCATTTT | - | TRBJ1-5 | few | TRBV27
CASSFSGDEQFF | TGTGCCAGCAGTTTTTCGGGAGATGAGCAGTTCTTC | - | TRBJ2-1 | - | TRBV28
CSVETRSRETQYF | TGCAGCGTAGAGACTCGCAGTCGGGAGACCCAGTACTTC | - | TRBJ2-5 | - | TRBV29-1
CASSSLDRGETQYF | TGTGCCAGCAGTTCCCTTGACAGGGGCGAGACCCAGTACTTC | TRBD1 | TRBJ2-5 | - | TRBV6-1
CASRRAQLATDSGANVLTF | TGTGCCAGTAGGCGGGCCCAACTAGCGACCGACTCTGGGGCCAACGTCCTGACTTTC | TRBD2 | TRBJ2-6 | - | TRBV19
CASSWDRGLNNEQFF | TGTGCCAGCAGTTGGGACAGGGGACTGAACAATGAGCAGTTCTTC | TRBD1 | TRBJ2-1 | - | TRBV27
CASRTQGQIETEAFF | TGTGCCAGCAGAACTCAGGGACAAATTGAGACTGAAGCTTTCTTT | - | TRBJ1-1 | - | TRBV6-5
CASSIQPSNTEAFF | TGCGCCAGCAGCATACAACCCTCGAACACTGAAGCTTTCTTT | - | TRBJ1-1 | many | TRBV5-1
CASSFGGADNEQYF | TGCGCCAGCAGCTTCGGCGGGGCTGATAACGAGCAGTACTTC | - | TRBJ2-7 | - | TRBV5-1
CASSPSRGTQYF | TGTGCCAGCAGTCCATCCAGGGGGACCCAGTACTTC | - | TRBJ2-5 | - | TRBV5-4
CASSQDQGTNEKLFF | TGCGCCAGCAGCCAAGATCAAGGAACTAATGAAAAACTGTTTTTT | - | TRBJ1-4 | - | TRBV4-3
CASSRNKNLLTENTGELFF | TGTGCCAGCAGCCGCAATAAAAACCTTCTGACAGAAAACACCGGGGAGCTGTTTTTT | - | TRBJ2-2 | - | TRBV7-9
CATSRDRRGTSGRVHNEQFF | TGTGCCACCAGCAGAGATAGGAGGGGGACTAGCGGGAGAGTCCACAATGAGCAGTTCTTC | TRBD2 | TRBJ2-1 | - | TRBV15
CTPSSGSGRETQYF | TGCACTCCTTCTAGCGGGAGCGGGAGAGAGACCCAGTACTTC | - | TRBJ2-5 | - | TRBV1
CASRPETDEQYF | TGTGCCAGCAGGCCTGAGACGGACGAGCAGTACTTC | - | TRBJ2-7 | - | TRBV2
CASSPVQGQETQYF | TGTGCCAGCTCACCAGTACAGGGGCAAGAGACCCAGTACTTC | TRBD1 | TRBJ2-5 | - | TRBV18
CASSLKPPYTIYF | TGTGCCAGCAGCTTAAAACCCCCATACACCATATATTTT | - | TRBJ1-3 | - | TRBV7-9
CASSVAGDLYNEQFF | TGTGCCAGCAGCGTTGCGGGAGACCTCTACAATGAGCAGTTCTTC | TRBD2 | TRBJ2-1 | - | TRBV9
CASSSWEMETQYF | TGTGCCAGCAGCTCATGGGAGATGGAGACCCAGTACTTC | - | TRBJ2-5 | once | TRBV7-3
CASTTTGTGGNQPQHF | TGTGCCAGCACCACCACCGGGACAGGGGGCAATCAGCCCCAGCATTTT | TRBD1 | TRBJ1-5 | - | TRBV28
CASSSTNELFF | TGTGCCAGCAGCTCTACCAACGAGCTGTTTTTT | - | TRBJ2-2 | - | TRBV7-2
CASSLGYRASTGELFF | TGTGCCAGCAGCTTAGGGTACAGGGCGTCCACCGGGGAGCTGTTTTTT | - | TRBJ2-2 | - | TRBV11-3
CASKDQVWRYGYTF | TGCGCCAGCAAAGATCAGGTTTGGAGGTATGGCTACACCTTC | - | TRBJ1-2 | - | TRBV10-2
CSVGSAEQFF | TGCAGCGTTGGGTCCGCGGAGCAGTTCTTC | - | TRBJ2-1 | - | TRBV29-1
CASSPRTGVNTEAFF | TGTGCCAGCTCACCACGAACAGGGGTGAACACTGAAGCTTTCTTT | TRBD1 | TRBJ1-1 | once | TRBV18
CASSSSYEQFF | TGTGCCAGCAGCTCAAGCTATGAGCAGTTCTTC | - | TRBJ2-1 | - | TRBV7-2
CASSLGDFNTGELFF | TGCGCCAGCAGCCTAGGGGACTTCAACACCGGGGAGCTGTTTTTT | - | TRBJ2-2 | - | TRBV5-1
CAISYRGAEAFF | TGTGCCATCAGTTACAGGGGCGCTGAAGCTTTCTTT | TRBD1 | TRBJ1-1 | many | TRBV10-3
CASIVDYLMDTQYF | TGTGCCAGTATTGTCGACTATTTAATGGATACGCAGTATTTT | - | TRBJ2-3 | - | TRBV19
CASSASGYGYTF | TGTGCCAGCAGTGCGTCCGGGTATGGCTACACCTTC | - | TRBJ1-2 | - | TRBV2
CAISAHGAGASGELFF | TGTGCCATCAGTGCCCACGGAGCGGGAGCGTCCGGGGAGCTGTTTTTT | TRBD2 | TRBJ2-2 | - | TRBV10-3
CASSLGTEAFF | TGTGCCAGCAGCTTGGGAACTGAAGCTTTCTTT | - | TRBJ1-1 | - | TRBV5-6
CAAGSNQPQHF | TGTGCCGCAGGGAGCAATCAGCCCCAGCATTTT | - | TRBJ1-5 | - | TRBV7-9
CASANAGTGEETQYF | TGCGCCAGCGCAAACGCCGGGACAGGGGAAGAGACCCAGTACTTC | TRBD1 | TRBJ2-5 | - | TRBV5-1